These 29 T cell receptor beta chains originate from one sample sequenced in a study of cytomegalovirus exposure and HLA in healthy donors. PCR was performed using 60 Vbeta and 13 Jbeta primers. The data were produced by immunoSEQ multiplex PCR, yet TCRdb's version contains in-frame clones alone and is incomplete. The sample has over 150,000 clones; roughly 78% are singletons. Material for sequencing was PBMCs. The receptor source for this set is a woman between 45 and 60 years old in good health and CMV-seropositive.

The genes are TRBV5-4 and TRBJ2-7; TRBD1 aligns across 9 bases. This CDR3 has 17 amino acids. Germline V gene lookup returns CDR1 SGHNT and CDR2 YYREEE (reference sequence). V lost 0 bases to trimming and J lost 2 bases; unmatched junction nucleotides: 9. Written as DNA, the CDR3 is TGTGCCAGCAGCTTGGGGTCCGGGACAGGGATCGCCTACGAGCAGTACTTC. Protein sequence: CASSLGSGTGIAYEQYF.

This clone occurred a few times. The chain recombines TRBV4-1 with TRBJ2-1; 10 positions agree with TRBD2. Losses at the gene ends were 1 base for V and 7 bases for J; bases not matched to a gene: 4. Germline CDR1 MGHRA, CDR2 YSYEKL. The CDR3 covers 15 residues. The CDR3 loop is CASSQVSGGPNEQFF. CDR3 nucleotides: TGCGCCAGCAGCCAAGTTAGCGGGGGGCCAAATGAGCAGTTCTTC.

Comment on this clone: At one end, the junction sequence differs from germline, possibly due to a read error. The CDR3 sequence is CSSSSQGARTEAFF. In DNA form, the CDR3 reads TGTTCCAGCAGCTCACAGGGGGCGAGAACTGAAGCTTTCTTT. The V call is TRBV7-9, the J call TRBJ1-1, with 9 bases fitting TRBD1. CDR1 is SEHNR, CDR2 FQNEAQ, per germline (reference sequence). This CDR3 comprises 14 residues. Looking up the rest from reference TRBV7-9 and TRBJ1-1 gives the full variable domain: DTGVSQNPRHKITKRGQNVTFRCDPISEHNRLYWYRQTLGQGPEFLTYFQNEAQLEKSRLLSDRFSAERPKGSFSTLEIQRTEQGDSAMYLCSSSSQGARTEAFFGQGTRLTVV.

This clone was seen a single time. This chain connects TRBV29-1 to TRBJ2-1; 11 nucleotides agree with TRBD2. Germline CDR1 SQVTM, CDR2 ANQGSEA. The length of the CDR3 is 16 residues. Trimming at V came to 4 bases and at J to 3 bases, leaving 8 bases not matched to a gene. CDR3 in amino acids: CSVGPSSGGRYNEQFF. The CDR3 DNA follows: TGCAGCGTTGGGCCCTCTAGCGGGGGGCGCTACAATGAGCAGTTCTTC.

The chain recombines TRBV12-5 with TRBJ2-3; a weak D match, TRBD2 (5 bases). The CDR3 loop spans 14 amino acids. Trimming shortened V by 5 bases and J by 4 bases, and 13 bases separated the two germline ends. Germline V lookup: CDR1 LGHNT, CDR2 FRNRAP. As DNA, the CDR3 is TGTGCTAGTGGTGTGGGAGTATCTGCAGATACGCAGTATTTT. This encodes CASGVGVSADTQYF. Filled out from reference TRBV12-5 and TRBJ2-3, the complete variable domain reads DARVTQTPRHKVTEMGQEVTMRCQPILGHNTVFWYRQTMMQGLELLAYFRNRAPLDDSGMPKDRFSAEMPDATLATLKIQPSEPRDSAVYFCASGVGVSADTQYFGPGTRLTVL.

In DNA form, the CDR3 reads TGTGCCAGCAGTGCGGGGTATAATAATTCACCCCTCCACTTT. Translation: CASSAGYNNSPLHF. The chain has TRBV6-5 and TRBJ1-6; no clear D. V lost 5 bases and J 5 bases, leaving 10 bases between the germline ends. This CDR3 is 14 amino acids long. Germline V gene data show CDR1 as MNHEY and CDR2 as SVGAGI.

This chain joins TRBV2 and TRBJ1-1; D is ambiguous. V lost 8 bases and J 3 bases, leaving 16 bases between the germline ends. CDR3 length equals 14 residues. The germline CDR1 and CDR2 sequences are SNHLY and FYNNEI. As DNA, the CDR3 is TGTGCCAGCGTCTCTCGGGAGATCGACACTGAAGCTTTCTTT. This translates into CASVSREIDTEAFF.

The chain couples TRBV10-3 to TRBJ2-7; 9 bases agree with TRBD1. Per the germline V gene, CDR1 is ENHRY and CDR2 is SYGVKD. Trimming cost V 6 bases and J 3 bases; bases outside gene matches: 6. The CDR3 is 14 amino acids. The CDR3 here is CAISRTGVNYEQYF. DNA for the CDR3: TGTGCCATCAGCAGGACAGGGGTGAACTACGAGCAGTACTTC.

V usage is TRBV5-1 and J usage is TRBJ1-2; TRBD1 matches at 11 bases. Germline V gene lookup returns CDR1 SGHRS and CDR2 YFSETQ. CDR3 length: 14 residues. The junction had 6 bases not matched to a gene; V was cut back by 4 bases and J by 7 bases. The CDR3, as DNA: TGCGCCAGCAGCGTAGGGGACAGGGGGATTGGCTACACCTTC. Translating it yields CASSVGDRGIGYTF.

The J gene is TRBJ2-5, the V gene TRBV5-1; TRBD2 agrees at 11 bases. J lost 5 bases, V lost 4 bases, and 4 bases had no gene match. This CDR3 spans 14 amino acids. CDR1 and CDR2 from the germline V gene are SGHRS and YFSETQ. CDR3 sequence (DNA): TGCGCCAGCAGCGCTAGCGGGGGGAGCGAGACCCAGTACTTC. Its translation is CASSASGGSETQYF.

The V and J genes are TRBV25-1 and TRBJ2-1; D may be TRBD2 (7 bases). This CDR3 comprises 13 residues. The ends were cut back, 5 bases at V and 10 bases at J, with 15 bases in the middle. Germline-derived CDR1 and CDR2 are MGHDK and SYGVNS. The CDR3 spells CASSLQGRGEQFF. The CDR3 nucleotides read TGTGCCAGCAGTCTTCAGGGGAGGGGAGAGCAGTTCTTC.

The rearrangement uses TRBV30 and TRBJ2-1; TRBD1 aligns across 7 bases. With 0 bases clipped from V and 3 bases from J, the junction kept 8 bases outside the gene matches. CDR3 length: 16 amino acids. Germline CDR1 is GTSNPN and CDR2 is SVGIG (reference sequence). Here the CDR3 reads CAWSVSAGGFYNEQFF. The CDR3 DNA reads as TGTGCCTGGAGTGTATCGGCAGGGGGATTCTACAATGAGCAGTTCTTC.

The chain is built from TRBV10-2 and TRBJ2-5; 9 positions agree with TRBD2. The DNA end favors TRBJ2-7, so the J call may be wrong. Germline CDR1 reads WSHSY; CDR2 reads SAAADI. The CDR3 loop spans 15 amino acids. CDR3 sequence (DNA): TGCGCCAGCAGTGGGAGCGGGGGGCTCTCCTACGAGCAGTACTTC. Translating gives CASSGSGGLSYEQYF.

This clone was counted between two and nine times. The chain employs TRBV15 and TRBJ2-5; 11 nucleotides match TRBD1. The J call may be faulty, since TRBJ2-7 better matches the DNA end. CDR3 length: 14 amino acids. Germline CDR1 LNHNV, CDR2 YYDKDF (reference sequence). The DNA for the CDR3 is TGTGCCACGACCCGGGACAGGGGGAAGTACGAGCAGTACTTC. Translated: CATTRDRGKYEQYF.

This clone was counted between two and nine times. The CDR3 region is CATGLVGDQETQYF. The CDR3 nucleotides are TGTGCCACCGGCCTTGTGGGAGACCAAGAGACCCAGTACTTC. The gene calls are TRBV6-5 and TRBJ2-5, with D perhaps TRBD2 (5 bases). The CDR3 extends over 14 amino acids. Germline-derived CDR1 and CDR2 are MNHEY and SVGAGI. Trimming removed 10 bases from V and 0 bases from J, with 15 bases in between.

The V call is TRBV19, the J call TRBJ1-2; possibly TRBD1 for D (5 bases). Per the germline V gene, CDR1 is LNHDA and CDR2 is SQIVND (reference sequence). Trimming removed 5 bases at V and 7 bases at J, with 20 bases between. This CDR3 has 15 residues. For the CDR3, the DNA is TGTGCCAGTAGTTTATCCGGGACGGGAGGGTCTGGCTACACCTTC. The encoded protein is CASSLSGTGGSGYTF.

The chain has TRBV4-1 and TRBJ1-5; 9 positions agree with TRBD1. Germline lookup yields CDR1 MGHRA and CDR2 YSYEKL. The CDR3 runs to 16 residues. V dropped 4 bases and J dropped 4; count of bases not matched to a gene: 8. The CDR3 DNA follows: TGCGCCAGCAGCCCGCTGGGGACAGGGTTGAATCAGCCCCAGCATTTT. Translated, it gives CASSPLGTGLNQPQHF.

This rearrangement joins TRBV5-1 to TRBJ2-3; possible D gene TRBD2, 6 bases. CDR1 and CDR2 from the germline V gene are SGHRS and YFSETQ. The CDR3 sequence is 15 residues long. V lost 1 base, J lost 2 bases, and 11 bases lay in between. Here the CDR3 reads CASSLLGGATDTQYF. The CDR3 DNA reads as TGCGCCAGCAGCTTGCTAGGAGGGGCCACAGATACGCAGTATTTT.

This sequence joins TRBV5-1 and TRBJ2-3, with 7 bases matching TRBD2. CDR1 is SGHRS, CDR2 YFSETQ, per germline. V shed 3 bases, J shed 2 bases, and the junction held 6 bases outside the gene matches. The CDR3 runs 15 residues. Written as DNA, the CDR3 is TGCGCCAGCAGCTCCAATCTAGCGGTCACAGATACGCAGTATTTT. Translated: CASSSNLAVTDTQYF.

Concerning this clone itself: Compared with germline, one end of the junction differs, possibly owing to a read error. The J gene is TRBJ1-1, the V gene TRBV5-1, with TRBD1 as a possible D gene (6 bases). Germline V gene data show CDR1 as SGHRS and CDR2 as YFSETQ. This CDR3 region has 17 residues. The CDR3 is CASSLSGGRTLNAEAFF. The DNA for the CDR3 is TGCGCCAGCAGCTTGTCCGGGGGGCGAACCCTGAACGCTGAAGCTTTCTTT.

This CDR3 reads CASSVNEKLFF. The CDR3 region has the DNA TGTGCCAGCAGCGTTAATGAAAAACTGTTTTTT. The J gene is TRBJ1-4, the V gene TRBV6-5; D not resolved. This CDR3 is built from 11 residues. Germline V gene lookup returns CDR1 MNHEY and CDR2 SVGAGI. Trimming removed 6 bases from V and 4 bases from J, with 3 bases in between.

This chain links TRBV11-2 with TRBJ2-2; D unresolved. V was cut by 0 bases and J by 7 bases, with 9 bases left in between. CDR1 is SGHAT and CDR2 is FQNNGV in the germline V gene. The CDR3 length is 14 residues. In nucleotides, the CDR3 is TGTGCCAGCAGCTTAGATAGCCCCGACGGGGAGCTGTTTTTT. It encodes CASSLDSPDGELFF. The full variable domain, in which reference TRBV11-2 and TRBJ2-2 provide the parts outside the CDR3, is EAGVAQSPRYKIIEKRQSVAFWCNPISGHATLYWYQQILGQGPKLLIQFQNNGVVDDSQLPKDRFSAERLKGVDSTLKIQPAKLEDSAVYLCASSLDSPDGELFFGEGSRLTVL.

The V call is TRBV7-8, the J call TRBJ1-5; D is unresolved. The V end was cut by 5 bases, the J end by 9 bases, with 11 bases between. Germline V gene sequence: CDR1 SGHVS, CDR2 FQNEAQ. The CDR3 is 12 residues long. The CDR3 protein is CASSPAKWPQHF. CDR3 nucleotide sequence: TGTGCCAGCAGCCCTGCGAAGTGGCCCCAGCATTTT.

V and J are TRBV2 and TRBJ2-3; possible D gene TRBD2, 5 bases. Germline V gene sequence: CDR1 SNHLY, CDR2 FYNNEI. This CDR3 spans 14 amino acids. With 10 bases removed from V and 1 base from J, the gap between germline ends came to 15 bases. The CDR3 DNA is TGTGCCACCGGACTCACGGCTGGCACAGATACGCAGTATTTT. This sequence encodes CATGLTAGTDTQYF.

This chain joins TRBV5-4 and TRBJ1-6, with unresolved D. The length of the CDR3 is 15 residues. CDR1 SGHNT and CDR2 YYREEE come from the germline V gene (reference sequence). Trimming took 0 bases from V and 6 from J, leaving 10 bases between them. CDR3 bases: TGTGCCAGCAGCTTGGGCGGCCCGAGTAATTCACCCCTCCACTTT. It specifies CASSLGGPSNSPLHF.

This clone was found a few times. This chain connects TRBV12-5 to TRBJ1-5, with D possibly matching TRBD1 (6 bases). V lost 6 bases and J 5 bases, leaving 11 bases between the germline ends. The CDR3 spans 13 residues. Germline assignment: CDR1 LGHNT and CDR2 FRNRAP. The CDR3 sequence: CASGGSGDQPQHF. Here the CDR3 DNA reads TGTGCTAGTGGGGGATCAGGGGATCAGCCCCAGCATTTT.

The V gene is TRBV4-2, the J gene TRBJ2-1; a possible D gene is TRBD2 (5 bases). Per germline, CDR1 LGHNA and CDR2 YNFKEQ. V lost 2 bases and J 0 bases, leaving 14 bases between the germline ends. This CDR3 has 17 amino acids. DNA for the CDR3: TGTGCCAGCAGCCAAAAACCTCGGGGTTCCTCCTACAATGAGCAGTTCTTC. It codes for CASSQKPRGSSYNEQFF.

V gene TRBV18 combines with J gene TRBJ2-7, with D possibly matching TRBD2 (5 bases). V was shortened by 1 base and J by 5 bases, with 15 bases between the two germline ends. The CDR3 spans 15 residues. Per the germline V gene, CDR1 is KGHSH and CDR2 is LQKENI. The CDR3, as DNA: TGTGCCAGCTCACCACGGCGGACTTCCGGGAACGAGCAGTACTTC. This codes for CASSPRRTSGNEQYF.

CDR3 nucleotides: TGTGCCAGCAGCTTAGGGGGACACAGACTCTATGGCTACACCTTC. Translating gives CASSLGGHRLYGYTF. This sequence joins TRBV7-8 and TRBJ1-2; tentatively, D is TRBD1 (6 bases). CDR1 SGHVS and CDR2 FQNEAQ come from the germline V gene. V gave up 1 base and J gave up 4 bases, with 13 bases separating them. This CDR3 comprises 15 residues. Combining the CDR3 with reference TRBV7-8 and TRBJ1-2 gives the whole variable domain GAGVSQSPRYKVAKRGQDVALRCDPISGHVSLFWYQQALGQGPEFLTYFQNEAQLDKSGLPSDRFFAERPEGSVSTLKIQRTQQEDSAVYLCASSLGGHRLYGYTFGSGTRLTVV.